The 15 T cell receptor beta chains reported below all come from one sample, sequenced in a study of shared clonotypes between healthy human individuals. Method: immunoSEQ multiplex PCR; TCRdb's copy keeps in-frame clones and lacks some. The sample yields roughly 1,500,000 clones, around 98.5% seen once. Specimen: naive CD4+ T cells sorted from blood. Described subset: CD45RA+ positively selected. Every receptor here comes from a man aged 25-45 years in good health.

The chain uses TRBV9 and TRBJ2-3; 11 positions match TRBD2. CDR1 SGDLS and CDR2 YYNGEE come from the germline V gene. Trimming removed 8 bases from V and 0 bases from J; junction bases left unmatched: 5. This CDR3 region has 15 residues. The CDR3, as DNA: TGTGCCAGTCAACGGACTAGCGGGAGCACAGATACGCAGTATTTT. Protein sequence: CASQRTSGSTDTQYF.

This clone has only one observation. The V and J genes are TRBV5-4 and TRBJ2-1, with a tentative D call TRBD2 (7 bases). The CDR3 totals 16 residues. Trimming pared 3 bases from V and 5 bases from J, leaving 18 bases between. CDR1 is SGHNT, CDR2 YYREEE, per germline (reference sequence). The CDR3 is CASSWGGQGRDNEQFF. CDR3 DNA: TGTGCCAGCAGCTGGGGGGGCCAGGGAAGGGACAATGAGCAGTTCTTC.

This chain joins TRBV7-8 and TRBJ2-7; D assignment may be TRBD1 or TRBD2 (5 bases each). The CDR3 runs 13 residues. Germline CDR1 SGHVS, CDR2 FQNEAQ. V was pared by 5 bases and J by 3 bases, with 11 bases between. The CDR3 region is CASSRDQFYEQYF. CDR3 in DNA: TGTGCCAGCAGCCGGGACCAGTTCTACGAGCAGTACTTC.

The chain uses TRBV6-5 and TRBJ1-2; D is ambiguous. Germline V lookup: CDR1 MNHEY, CDR2 SVGAGI. V was pared by 0 bases and J by 6 bases, with 17 bases between. The CDR3 sequence is 16 residues long. CDR3 nucleotide sequence: TGTGCCAGCAGTTACTCAGGGCAGAGGCCCTGGCATGGCTACACCTTC. It is translated as CASSYSGQRPWHGYTF.

The chain couples TRBV5-4 to TRBJ2-5, with D perhaps matching TRBD2 (6 bases). The germline V gene encodes CDR1 SGHNT and CDR2 YYREEE (reference sequence). The CDR3 consists of 16 residues. Deletions cut 0 bases from V and 5 bases from J, with 17 bases between. The CDR3 coding sequence is TGTGCCAGCAGCTTGGGTGGACGGACGGCGGGGGAGACCCAGTACTTC. It yields the protein CASSLGGRTAGETQYF.

The rearrangement joins TRBV29-1 to TRBJ2-2; TRBD1 matches 7 bases. The CDR3 spans 12 residues. Germline CDR1 is SQVTM and CDR2 is ANQGSEA. With 7 bases clipped from V and 6 bases from J, the junction kept 5 bases outside the gene matches. The CDR3 is CSGKGASGELFF. CDR3 nucleotide sequence: TGCAGCGGGAAGGGGGCGTCCGGGGAGCTGTTTTTT.

The V call is TRBV5-8, the J call TRBJ2-7; TRBD2 matches 13 bases. The CDR3 has 17 amino acids. V shed 3 bases, J shed 0 bases, and the junction held 6 bases outside the gene matches. The germline gives CDR1 SGHTS, CDR2 YDEGEE. This chain's CDR3 is CASSSGLAGWGSYEQYF. In DNA, the CDR3 is TGTGCCAGCAGCTCGGGACTAGCGGGATGGGGCTCCTACGAGCAGTACTTC.

V gene TRBV5-1 combines with J gene TRBJ1-1; tentatively, D is TRBD1 (5 bases). Germline CDR1 is SGHRS and CDR2 is YFSETQ. The CDR3 is 15 amino acids. The ends were cut back, 0 bases at V and 1 base at J, with 10 bases in the middle. The CDR3 region is CASSLGLGQNTEAFF. The DNA for the CDR3 is TGCGCCAGCAGCTTGGGTTTGGGGCAGAACACTGAAGCTTTCTTT.

The V call is TRBV29-1, the J call TRBJ2-1, with D maybe TRBD1 (6 bases). The length of the CDR3 is 16 residues. Germline loops: CDR1 SQVTM, CDR2 ANQGSEA. V was shortened by 0 bases and J by 1 base, with 13 bases between the two germline ends. CDR3 region: CSVEDLYRDSYNEQFF. In DNA, the CDR3 is TGCAGCGTTGAAGATCTTTACAGGGATTCCTACAATGAGCAGTTCTTC.

The chain recombines TRBV5-1 with TRBJ2-1, with 9 bases aligning to TRBD1. The CDR3 has 17 residues. V shed 3 bases, J shed 4 bases, and the junction held 11 bases outside the gene matches. CDR1 is SGHRS and CDR2 is YFSETQ in the germline V gene. CDR3 amino acids: CASSSWDRARKYNEQFF. The CDR3, as DNA: TGCGCCAGCAGCTCATGGGACAGGGCTAGAAAATACAATGAGCAGTTCTTC. Drawing the rest from reference TRBV5-1 and TRBJ2-1, the complete variable domain is KAGVTQTPRYLIKTRGQQVTLSCSPISGHRSVSWYQQTPGQGLQFLFEYFSETQRNKGNFPGRFSGRQFSNSRSEMNVSTLELGDSALYLCASSSWDRARKYNEQFFGPGTRLTVL.

The V call is TRBV27, the J call TRBJ2-7; 10 bases line up with TRBD2. Germline V CDR1 and CDR2: MNHEY, SMNVEV (reference sequence). This CDR3 is 16 amino acids long. The J segment lost 3 bases and the V segment lost 5 bases, leaving 10 bases of the junction unmatched. DNA of the CDR3: TGTGCCAGCAGTCCCTCCCGGACTAGCGGAGTCTACGAGCAGTACTTC. This sequence encodes CASSPSRTSGVYEQYF.

V usage is TRBV5-6 and J usage is TRBJ1-1, with unresolved D. The CDR3 has 15 amino acids. Trimming removed 0 bases from V and 3 bases from J, with 12 bases in between. Germline loops: CDR1 SGHDT, CDR2 YYEEEE. This CDR3 is CASSLVSWADTEAFF. DNA of the CDR3: TGTGCCAGCAGCTTGGTTTCTTGGGCAGACACTGAAGCTTTCTTT. Variable domain in full (rest from reference TRBV5-6 and TRBJ1-1): DAGVTQSPTHLIKTRGQQVTLRCSPKSGHDTVSWYQQALGQGPQFIFQYYEEEERQRGNFPDRFSGHQFPNYSSELNVNALLLGDSALYLCASSLVSWADTEAFFGQGTRLTVV.

The rearrangement uses TRBV28 and TRBJ2-2; no clear D gene. The V and J ends lost 4 bases and 4 bases respectively, with 13 bases between them. CDR1 MDHEN and CDR2 SYDVKM come from the germline V gene. CDR3 length equals 15 residues. CDR3 in DNA: TGTGCCAGCAGTTCCCGGGTTCGGTCCACCGGGGAGCTGTTTTTT. The encoded protein is CASSSRVRSTGELFF.

The V gene is TRBV7-2, the J gene TRBJ2-1; 10 bases fit TRBD2. V was clipped by 5 bases and J by 1 base; unmatched bases: 2. The germline CDR1 and CDR2 sequences are SGHTA and FQGNSA. The CDR3 totals 15 residues. The CDR3 DNA follows: TGTGCCAGCAGCAGGACTAGCGGATCCTACAATGAGCAGTTCTTC. Encoded protein: CASSRTSGSYNEQFF.

The J gene is TRBJ1-2, the V gene TRBV9, with D maybe TRBD1 (6 bases). Trimming stripped 4 bases from V and 4 bases from J, with 14 bases between. The CDR3 extends over 14 amino acids. The germline CDR1 and CDR2 sequences are SGDLS and YYNGEE. CDR3 residues: CASSSQGSGYGYTF. CDR3 coding DNA: TGTGCCAGCAGCTCGCAGGGGTCAGGCTATGGCTACACCTTC.